These T cell receptor beta chains were read from a single sample in a study of siplizumab effects on memory and regulatory T cells. Assay used: immunoSEQ multiplex PCR; TCRdb lists only in-frame clones, some missing. Of 100,000 to 120,000 clones listed, roughly 91% are singletons. The sample comprised CD4+ T cells sorted from blood. The receptors originated from a human donor in good health. CDR3s include the opening cysteine and the closing phenylalanine or tryptophan. Each record gives: clone size, D gene, J gene, V gene, CDR3 DNA, CDR3 protein. The D gene is left open where the match is weak. Clone sizes are given selectively: once, few, many, or a class where the clone is expanded.

once	.	TRBJ2-2	TRBV21-1	TGTGCCAGCAGGAGGACGAACACCGGGGAGCTGTTTTTT	CASRRTNTGELFF
once	.	TRBJ1-5	TRBV4-1	TGCGCCAGCAGCCATTCCCCTCTTCGCCGGACAGCCTCTCGGGGCAATCAGCCCCAGCATTTT	CASSHSPLRRTASRGNQPQHF
.	.	TRBJ1-4	TRBV6-1	TGTGCCAGCAGTGAGCTGCGGGGGCAGGAAAAACTGTTTTTT	CASSELRGQEKLFF
.	TRBD2	TRBJ2-1	TRBV9	TGTGCCAGCAGCCCGGTTAGCGGGATATGGCTCGGTGAGCAGTTCTTC	CASSPVSGIWLGEQFF
.	TRBD1	TRBJ2-1	TRBV18	TGTGCCAGCTCTCCTACGACAGGGATGACCTACAATGAGCAGTTCTTC	CASSPTTGMTYNEQFF
.	TRBD1	TRBJ1-2	TRBV29-1	TGCAGCGTTGGGACAGGGGGCGGTGGCTACACCTTC	CSVGTGGGGYTF
.	.	TRBJ2-1	TRBV7-6	TGTGCCAGCAGCTTAAACCCGCGGGATGAGCAGTTCTTC	CASSLNPRDEQFF
.	TRBD1	TRBJ2-2	TRBV5-4	TGTGCCAGCAGCCCCGGGACAGGGGGCACCGGGGAGCTGTTTTTT	CASSPGTGGTGELFF
.	.	TRBJ2-6	TRBV18	TGTGCCAGCTCACCAACGGGGGCCTTACCTATCTCTGGGGCCAACGTCCTGACTTTC	CASSPTGALPISGANVLTF
.	.	TRBJ2-7	TRBV7-9	TGTGCCAGCAGCCCCTGGGCGGGCGAGCAGTACTTC	CASSPWAGEQYF
.	.	TRBJ1-6	TRBV7-3	TGTGCCAGCAGCCCCCCGGTGGAGGCCGCCTATAATTCACCCCTCCACTTT	CASSPPVEAAYNSPLHF
few	TRBD1	TRBJ1-5	TRBV5-1	TGCGCCAGCAGCTTGGGCGGGACAGGGGATTCCGACGTTCTGCCCCAGCATTTT	CASSLGGTGDSDVLPQHF
.	TRBD2	TRBJ2-1	TRBV11-2	TGTGCCAGCAGCTTCGTATTGGGACTAGAAACGAAGCAGTTCTTC	CASSFVLGLETKQFF
.	.	TRBJ2-1	TRBV7-3	TGTGCCAGCAGCTTAGAACCTTGGAATGAGCAGTTCTTC	CASSLEPWNEQFF
.	.	TRBJ2-7	TRBV2	TGTGCCAGCAGATACGACCGGGGTCTTAGGTACGAGCAGTACTTC	CASRYDRGLRYEQYF
.	TRBD1	TRBJ1-2	TRBV29-1	TGCAGCGTAAAACAGGGGCCTAACTATGGCTACACCTTC	CSVKQGPNYGYTF
.	TRBD2	TRBJ2-1	TRBV11-3	TGTGCCAGCAGCTTAAGGGCTAGCGGACGTGAGCAGTTCTTC	CASSLRASGREQFF
.	.	TRBJ2-3	TRBV5-1	TGCGCCAGCAGCTTAATCACCGGGGTCACAGATACGCAGTATTTT	CASSLITGVTDTQYF
.	TRBD1	TRBJ1-1	TRBV6-5	TGTGCCAGCAGTACAGGGGCTAGACCTGAAGCTTTCTTT	CASSTGARPEAFF
.	TRBD1	TRBJ2-7	TRBV11-3	TGTGCCAGCAGCCCTCGACAGGGCCCCTACGAGCAGTACTTC	CASSPRQGPYEQYF
.	TRBD1	TRBJ2-3	TRBV5-1	TGCGCCAGCAGCTGGGCGCCGGGACAGGTAATAGATACGCAGTATTTT	CASSWAPGQVIDTQYF
.	.	TRBJ1-2	TRBV6-1	TGTGCCAGCAGTCTGGACGGAAACTATGGCTACACCTTC	CASSLDGNYGYTF
.	TRBD1	TRBJ1-3	TRBV5-1	TGCGCCAGCCACGCAGGAGGGGGCGTTGGAAACACCATATATTTT	CASHAGGGVGNTIYF
.	TRBD1	TRBJ1-6	TRBV7-3	TGTGCCAGCAGCTCGGGACAGGGGCCTGGTTCACCCCTCCACTTT	CASSSGQGPGSPLHF
.	.	TRBJ1-5	TRBV19	TGTGCCAGTAGTATAACAGCAGAATGGATCAGGCCTCAGCCCCAGCATTTT	CASSITAEWIRPQPQHF
.	.	TRBJ1-1	TRBV14	TGTGCCAGCAGCATCCAAGCCACTGAAGCTTTCTTT	CASSIQATEAFF
once	TRBD2	TRBJ2-5	TRBV5-6	TGTGCCAGCAGCTCGAGACTAGCGGGGGGCCAGAAGACCCAGTACTTC	CASSSRLAGGQKTQYF
.	.	TRBJ2-3	TRBV5-1	TGCGCCAGCAGCCCCAGCCGGGCGGCAGATACGCAGTATTTT	CASSPSRAADTQYF
.	.	TRBJ2-5	TRBV10-3	TGTGCCATCAGTGAAGGGAGCTTACAAGAGACCCAGTACTTC	CAISEGSLQETQYF